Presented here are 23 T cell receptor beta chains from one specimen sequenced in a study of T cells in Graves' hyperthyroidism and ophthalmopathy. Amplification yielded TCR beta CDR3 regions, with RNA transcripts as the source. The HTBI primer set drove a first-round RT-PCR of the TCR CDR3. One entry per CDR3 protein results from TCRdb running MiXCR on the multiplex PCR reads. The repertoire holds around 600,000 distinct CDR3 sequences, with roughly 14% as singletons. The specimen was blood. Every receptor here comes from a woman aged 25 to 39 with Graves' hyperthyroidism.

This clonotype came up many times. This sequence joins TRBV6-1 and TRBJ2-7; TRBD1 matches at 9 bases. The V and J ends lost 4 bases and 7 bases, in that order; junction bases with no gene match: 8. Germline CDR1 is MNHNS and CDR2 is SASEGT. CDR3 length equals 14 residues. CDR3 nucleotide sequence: TGTGCCAGCAGTGTAGGTGGACAGGGGCAAGAGCAGTACTTC. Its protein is CASSVGGQGQEQYF.

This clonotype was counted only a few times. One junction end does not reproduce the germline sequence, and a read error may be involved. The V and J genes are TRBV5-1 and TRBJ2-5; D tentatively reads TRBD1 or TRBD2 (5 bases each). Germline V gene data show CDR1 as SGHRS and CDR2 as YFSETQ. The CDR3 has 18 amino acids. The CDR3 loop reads CASSLGDRTADGLETQYF. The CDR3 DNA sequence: TGTGCCAGCAGCTTGGGGGATCGGACGGCAGACGGCTTGGAGACCCAGTACTTC. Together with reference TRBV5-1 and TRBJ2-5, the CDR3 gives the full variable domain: KAGVTQTPRYLIKTRGQQVTLSCSPISGHRSVSWYQQTPGQGLQFLFEYFSETQRNKGNFPGRFSGRQFSNSRSEMNVSTLELGDSALYLCASSLGDRTADGLETQYFGPGTRLLVL.

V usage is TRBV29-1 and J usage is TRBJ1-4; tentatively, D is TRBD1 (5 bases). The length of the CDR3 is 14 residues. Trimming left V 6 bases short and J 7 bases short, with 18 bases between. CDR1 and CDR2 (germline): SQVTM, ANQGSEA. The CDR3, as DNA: TGCAGCGTGAGACGGGACGCATATGGTGAAAAACTGTTTTTT. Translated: CSVRRDAYGEKLFF.

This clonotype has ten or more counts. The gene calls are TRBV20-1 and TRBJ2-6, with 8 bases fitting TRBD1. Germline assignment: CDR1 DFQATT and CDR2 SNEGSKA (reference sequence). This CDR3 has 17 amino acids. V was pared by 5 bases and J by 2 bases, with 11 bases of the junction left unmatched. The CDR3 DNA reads TGCAGTGCTCGTACAGGGGGAGGTCGAACTGGGGCCAACGTCCTGACTTTC. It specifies CSARTGGGRTGANVLTF.

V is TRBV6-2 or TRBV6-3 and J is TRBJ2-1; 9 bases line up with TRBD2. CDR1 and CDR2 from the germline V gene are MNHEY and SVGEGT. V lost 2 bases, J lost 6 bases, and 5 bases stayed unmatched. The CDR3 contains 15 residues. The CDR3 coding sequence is TGTGCCAGCAGTTACGTAGCGGGAGAAGCCAATGAGCAGTTCTTC. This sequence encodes CASSYVAGEANEQFF.

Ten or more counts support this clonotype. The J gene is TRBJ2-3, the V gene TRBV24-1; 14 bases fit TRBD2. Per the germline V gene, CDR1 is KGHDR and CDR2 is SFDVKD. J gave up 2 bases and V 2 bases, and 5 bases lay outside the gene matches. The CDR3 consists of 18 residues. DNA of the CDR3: TGTGCCACCAGTGATTCGGGACTAGCGGGAGACGTCACAGATACGCAGTATTTT. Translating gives CATSDSGLAGDVTDTQYF.

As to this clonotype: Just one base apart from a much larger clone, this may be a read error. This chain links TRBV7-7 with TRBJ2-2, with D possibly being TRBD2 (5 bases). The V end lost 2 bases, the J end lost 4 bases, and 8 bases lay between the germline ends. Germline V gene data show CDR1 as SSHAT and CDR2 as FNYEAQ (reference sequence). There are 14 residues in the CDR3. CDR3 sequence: CASSLTEGTGELFF. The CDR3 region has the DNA TGTGCCAGCAGCTTAACTGAGGGCACCGGGGAGCTGTTTTTT.

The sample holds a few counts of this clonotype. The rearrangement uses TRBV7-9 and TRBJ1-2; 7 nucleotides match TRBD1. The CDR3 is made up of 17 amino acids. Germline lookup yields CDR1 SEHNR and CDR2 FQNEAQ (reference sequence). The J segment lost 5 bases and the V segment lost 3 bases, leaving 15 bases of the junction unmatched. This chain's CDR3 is CASSFGTELSYPYGYTF. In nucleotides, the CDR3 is TGTGCCAGCAGCTTTGGGACAGAACTTAGCTACCCTTATGGCTACACCTTC.

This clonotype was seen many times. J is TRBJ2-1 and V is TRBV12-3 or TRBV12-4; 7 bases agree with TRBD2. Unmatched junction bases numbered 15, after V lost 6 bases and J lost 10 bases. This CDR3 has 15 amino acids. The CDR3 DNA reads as TGTGCCAGCAGAACCTGGGCGGGAGTGATTGAGGAGCAGTTCTTC. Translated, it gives CASRTWAGVIEEQFF.

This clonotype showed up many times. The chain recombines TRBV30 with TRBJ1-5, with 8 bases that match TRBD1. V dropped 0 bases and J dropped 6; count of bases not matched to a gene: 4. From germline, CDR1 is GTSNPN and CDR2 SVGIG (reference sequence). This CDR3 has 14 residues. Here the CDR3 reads CAWSVDRGVQPQHF. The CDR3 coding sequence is TGTGCCTGGAGTGTCGACAGGGGTGTTCAGCCCCAGCATTTT.

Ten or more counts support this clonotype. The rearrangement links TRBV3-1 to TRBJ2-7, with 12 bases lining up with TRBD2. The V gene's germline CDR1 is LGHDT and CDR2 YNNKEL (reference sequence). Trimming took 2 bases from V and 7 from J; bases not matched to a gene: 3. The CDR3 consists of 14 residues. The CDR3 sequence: CASSQLAGGREQYF. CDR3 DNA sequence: TGTGCCAGCAGCCAACTAGCGGGAGGGCGAGAGCAGTACTTC.

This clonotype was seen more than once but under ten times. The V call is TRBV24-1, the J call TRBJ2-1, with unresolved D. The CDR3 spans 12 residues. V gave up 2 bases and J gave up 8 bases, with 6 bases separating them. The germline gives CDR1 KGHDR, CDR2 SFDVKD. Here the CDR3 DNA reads TGTGCCACCAGTGATTCCGGATATGAGCAGTTCTTC. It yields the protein CATSDSGYEQFF.

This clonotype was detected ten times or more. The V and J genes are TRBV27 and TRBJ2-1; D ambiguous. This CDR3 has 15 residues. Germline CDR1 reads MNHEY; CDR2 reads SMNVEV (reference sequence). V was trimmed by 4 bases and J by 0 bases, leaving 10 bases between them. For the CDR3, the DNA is TGTGCCAGCAGTTCCCCAGAGAGCTCCTACAATGAGCAGTTCTTC. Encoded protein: CASSSPESSYNEQFF.

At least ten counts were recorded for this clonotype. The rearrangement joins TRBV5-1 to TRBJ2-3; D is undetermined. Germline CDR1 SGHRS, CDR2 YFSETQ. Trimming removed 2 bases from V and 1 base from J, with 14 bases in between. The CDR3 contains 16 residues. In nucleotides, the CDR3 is TGCGCCAGCAGCTTTCGTGGGCGGTCTGGCACAGATACGCAGTATTTT. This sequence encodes CASSFRGRSGTDTQYF.

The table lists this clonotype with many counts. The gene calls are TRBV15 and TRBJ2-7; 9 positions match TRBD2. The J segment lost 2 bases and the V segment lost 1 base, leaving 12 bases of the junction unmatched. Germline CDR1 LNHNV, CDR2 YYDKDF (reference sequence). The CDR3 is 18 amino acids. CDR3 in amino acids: CATSRAQRISGRPYEQYF. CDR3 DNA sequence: TGTGCCACCAGCAGAGCTCAGCGGATTAGCGGGAGACCCTACGAGCAGTACTTC.

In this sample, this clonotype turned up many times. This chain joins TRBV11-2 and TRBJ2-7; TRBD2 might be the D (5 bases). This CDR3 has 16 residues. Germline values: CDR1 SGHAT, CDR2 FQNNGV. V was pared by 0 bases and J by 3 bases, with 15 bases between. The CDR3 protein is CASSLDRGLHSYEQYF. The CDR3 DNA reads TGTGCCAGCAGCTTAGATCGAGGGCTCCACAGCTACGAGCAGTACTTC.

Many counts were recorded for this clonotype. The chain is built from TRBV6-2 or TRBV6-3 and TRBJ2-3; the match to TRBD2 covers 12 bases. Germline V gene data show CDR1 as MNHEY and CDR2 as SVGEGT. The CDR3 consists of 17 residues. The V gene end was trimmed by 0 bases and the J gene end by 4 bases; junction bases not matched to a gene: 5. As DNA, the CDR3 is TGTGCCAGCAGTTACTCGTTGACTAGCGGGAGCGCAGATACGCAGTATTTT. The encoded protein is CASSYSLTSGSADTQYF.

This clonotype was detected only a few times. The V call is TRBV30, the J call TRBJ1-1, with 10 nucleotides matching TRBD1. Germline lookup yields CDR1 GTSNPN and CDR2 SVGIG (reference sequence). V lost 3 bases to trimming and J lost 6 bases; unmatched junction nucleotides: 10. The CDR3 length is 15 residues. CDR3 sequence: CAWRRAGTGVPEAFF. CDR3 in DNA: TGTGCCTGGAGGAGGGCCGGGACAGGGGTGCCTGAAGCTTTCTTT.

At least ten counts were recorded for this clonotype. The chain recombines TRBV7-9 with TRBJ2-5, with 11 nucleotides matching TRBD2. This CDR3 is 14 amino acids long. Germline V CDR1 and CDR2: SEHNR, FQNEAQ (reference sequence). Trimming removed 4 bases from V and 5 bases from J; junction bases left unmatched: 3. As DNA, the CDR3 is TGTGCCAGCAGCTCTAGCGGGAGGATGGAGACCCAGTACTTC. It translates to CASSSSGRMETQYF.

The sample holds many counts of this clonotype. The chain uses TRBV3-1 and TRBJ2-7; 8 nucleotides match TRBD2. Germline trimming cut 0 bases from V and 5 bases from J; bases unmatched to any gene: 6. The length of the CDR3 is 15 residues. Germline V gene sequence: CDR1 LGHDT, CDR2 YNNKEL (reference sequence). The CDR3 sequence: CASSQELGRANEQYF. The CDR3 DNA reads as TGTGCCAGCAGCCAAGAACTCGGGAGGGCCAACGAGCAGTACTTC.

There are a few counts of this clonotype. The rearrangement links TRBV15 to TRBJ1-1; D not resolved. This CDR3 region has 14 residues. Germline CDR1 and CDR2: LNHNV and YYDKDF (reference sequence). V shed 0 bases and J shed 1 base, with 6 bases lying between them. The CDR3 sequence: CATSRDPGNTEAFF. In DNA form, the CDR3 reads TGTGCCACCAGCAGAGATCCCGGGAACACTGAAGCTTTCTTT.

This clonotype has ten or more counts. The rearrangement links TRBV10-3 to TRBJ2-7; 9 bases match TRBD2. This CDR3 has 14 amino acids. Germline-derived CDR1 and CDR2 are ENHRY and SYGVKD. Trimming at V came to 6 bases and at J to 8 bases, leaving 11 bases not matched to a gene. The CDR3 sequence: CAISSSGTSTQQYF. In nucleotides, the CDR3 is TGTGCCATCAGCTCTAGCGGGACCTCAACCCAGCAGTACTTC.

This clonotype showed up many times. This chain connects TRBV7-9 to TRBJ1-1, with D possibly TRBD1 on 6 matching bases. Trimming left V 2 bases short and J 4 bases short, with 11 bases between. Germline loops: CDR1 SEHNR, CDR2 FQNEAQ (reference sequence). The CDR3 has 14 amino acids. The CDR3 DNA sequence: TGTGCCAGCAGCTTACGGGGGGCGAGCACTGAAGCTTTCTTT. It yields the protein CASSLRGASTEAFF.